What follows are 29 T cell receptor beta chains derived from one specimen sequenced in a study of cytomegalovirus exposure and HLA in healthy donors. Assay used: immunoSEQ multiplex PCR; TCRdb lists only in-frame clones, some missing. The repertoire holds about 62,000 clones, with 85% to 95% as singletons. The sample was PBMCs. The origin of the receptors is a woman aged 18-35 years in good health and CMV-seropositive.

This chain joins TRBV19 and TRBJ1-2; TRBD1 aligns across 7 bases. V dropped 4 bases and J dropped 4; count of bases not matched to a gene: 3. This CDR3 contains 13 residues. Germline lookup yields CDR1 LNHDA and CDR2 SQIVND (reference sequence). In DNA form, the CDR3 reads TGTGCCAGTAGTAATGACAGGGCCTATGGCTACACCTTC. Its protein is CASSNDRAYGYTF.

This chain connects TRBV7-3 to TRBJ2-1; 7 bases agree with TRBD1. CDR3 size: 14 residues. Germline V CDR1 and CDR2: SGHTA, FQGTGA. V trimming: 5 bases; J trimming: 1 base; junction bases outside the gene matches: 2. The CDR3 nucleotides read TGTGCCAGCAGCCCAGGGGGATCCTACAATGAGCAGTTCTTC. It specifies CASSPGGSYNEQFF.

CDR3 amino acids: CATRDSQETQYF. CDR3 bases: TGTGCCACCCGGGACAGCCAAGAGACCCAGTACTTC. The chain joins TRBV2 to TRBJ2-5, with 7 positions matching TRBD1. The trim removed 10 bases at V and 1 base at J, leaving 3 bases unmatched. Germline assignment: CDR1 SNHLY and CDR2 FYNNEI. The CDR3 spans 12 residues.

The chain joins TRBV7-2 to TRBJ2-1; no clear D. Between the trimmed V and J ends, which lost 3 bases and 2 bases, there was a span of 2 bases. The CDR3 spans 12 residues. Per germline, CDR1 SGHTA and CDR2 FQGNSA. Here the CDR3 DNA reads TGTGCCAGCAGCTTTACCTACAATGAGCAGTTCTTC. It specifies CASSFTYNEQFF.

This rearrangement joins TRBV10-1 to TRBJ2-4; 11 bases align to TRBD2. Germline CDR1 WNHNN, CDR2 SYGVQD (reference sequence). With V trimmed by 8 bases and J by 13 bases, 10 bases remained unmatched. This CDR3 is 13 amino acids long. CDR3 sequence (DNA): TGCGCCAGCCCCTCGAGTAGCGGGAGGGACCAGTACTTC. Its translation is CASPSSSGRDQYF.

The V gene is TRBV4-1, the J gene TRBJ1-4; 7 nucleotides match TRBD1. There are 16 residues in the CDR3. V was clipped by 4 bases and J by 3 bases; unmatched bases: 8. Germline CDR1 reads MGHRA; CDR2 reads YSYEKL. The CDR3 DNA is TGCGCCAGCAGCCCTAGAACAGGGGTGGCTAATGAAAAACTGTTTTTT. It codes for CASSPRTGVANEKLFF.

This clone came up once. The rearrangement links TRBV21-1 to TRBJ1-2. TRBV21-1 is flagged as a pseudogene. The length of the CDR3 is 14 residues. Here the CDR3 DNA reads TGTGCCAGCAGCAGCAGTCGGGTCTTCTATGGCTACACCTTC. Translating it yields CASSSSRVFYGYTF.

The chain joins TRBV5-6 to TRBJ1-5; D remains ambiguous. V gave up 3 bases and J gave up 0 bases, with 16 bases separating them. Germline V gives CDR1 SGHDT, CDR2 YYEEEE. The CDR3 contains 17 residues. Here the CDR3 reads CASSSYAYGNSNQPQHF. The CDR3 nucleotides are TGTGCCAGCAGCTCGTATGCGTACGGGAATAGCAATCAGCCCCAGCATTTT.

The chain has TRBV28 and TRBJ1-2; possibly TRBD1 for D (5 bases). The CDR3 loop spans 16 amino acids. Germline loops: CDR1 MDHEN, CDR2 SYDVKM. V was shortened by 5 bases and J by 0 bases, with 16 bases between the two germline ends. As DNA, the CDR3 is TGTGCCAGCAGTCCCGGGGGACCGGCAGCTAACTATGGCTACACCTTC. Protein sequence: CASSPGGPAANYGYTF.

The chain links TRBV19 to TRBJ2-2; a possible D gene is TRBD1 (6 bases). The CDR3 runs to 17 residues. The V gene's germline CDR1 is LNHDA and CDR2 SQIVND (reference sequence). Trimming took off 3 bases at V and 0 bases at J, with 14 bases between the two ends. The DNA for the CDR3 is TGTGCCAGTAGTATTCGGGCAGCAGGGGCGAACACCGGGGAGCTGTTTTTT. This encodes CASSIRAAGANTGELFF. The full variable domain, in which reference TRBV19 and TRBJ2-2 provide the parts outside the CDR3, is DGGITQSPKYLFRKEGQNVTLSCEQNLNHDAMYWYRQDPGQGLRLIYYSQIVNDFQKGDIAEGYSVSREKKESFPLTVTSAQKNPTAFYLCASSIRAAGANTGELFFGEGSRLTVL.

The chain is built from TRBV27 and TRBJ2-1, with D tentatively TRBD2 (6 bases). Germline V gives CDR1 MNHEY, CDR2 SMNVEV (reference sequence). CDR3 length: 13 amino acids. Trimming left V 6 bases short and J 12 bases short, with 18 bases between. CDR3 protein: CASSLGAERAQFF. The CDR3 coding sequence is TGTGCCAGCAGCTTAGGAGCGGAGCGGGCGCAGTTCTTC.

The V and J genes are TRBV5-1 and TRBJ1-2; possibly TRBD1 for D (5 bases). This CDR3 contains 15 residues. Per the germline V gene, CDR1 is SGHRS and CDR2 is YFSETQ. The V end lost 4 bases, the J end lost 0 bases, and 13 bases lay between the germline ends. The CDR3 DNA sequence: TGCGCCAGCAGCAGAGAAGGGGAGGCTAACTATGGCTACACCTTC. This gives the protein CASSREGEANYGYTF.

The rearrangement uses TRBV27 and TRBJ2-7; tentatively, D is TRBD2 (5 bases). The ends were cut back, 5 bases at V and 6 bases at J, with 17 bases in the middle. Germline-derived CDR1 and CDR2 are MNHEY and SMNVEV (reference sequence). This CDR3 spans 14 amino acids. CDR3 DNA sequence: TGTGCCAGCAGTCGAACTAGTTTTCTCCTCGAGCAGTACTTC. It codes for CASSRTSFLLEQYF.

The chain employs TRBV6-1 and TRBJ2-2; possibly TRBD1 for D (6 bases). V dropped 4 bases and J dropped 1 base, with 13 bases sitting between them. This CDR3 has 16 residues. Germline V gene data show CDR1 as MNHNS and CDR2 as SASEGT. The CDR3 coding sequence is TGTGCCAGCAGTGCTTTGGGGGCGGTGAACACCGGGGAGCTGTTTTTT. Translated: CASSALGAVNTGELFF.

V is TRBV6-1 and J is TRBJ1-1, with D possibly being TRBD1 (5 bases). From germline, CDR1 is MNHNS and CDR2 SASEGT. V lost 6 bases, J lost 2 bases, and 10 bases lay in between. This CDR3 region has 13 residues. CDR3 in DNA: TGTGCCAGCAGCACGCAGGGTAACACTGAAGCTTTCTTT. Amino acids: CASSTQGNTEAFF.

The rearrangement joins TRBV9 to TRBJ2-3; weak D call: TRBD2 (5 bases). The CDR3 is 17 residues long. Germline-derived CDR1 and CDR2 are SGDLS and YYNGEE. Trimming removed 4 bases at V and 0 bases at J, with 18 bases between. This chain's CDR3 is CASSLPPVQRSTDTQYF. CDR3 in DNA: TGTGCCAGCAGCCTCCCGCCCGTCCAGCGGAGCACAGATACGCAGTATTTT.

The chain couples TRBV10-3 to TRBJ2-7; D may be TRBD1 (6 bases). This CDR3 has 15 residues. The V gene's germline CDR1 is ENHRY and CDR2 SYGVKD. V was clipped by 5 bases and J by 1 base, with 15 bases between them. The DNA of the CDR3 is TGTGCCATCAGTCCACAGGGCGCTATGTCCTACGAGCAGTACTTC. Its translation: CAISPQGAMSYEQYF.

The gene calls are TRBV28 and TRBJ1-2, with 8 bases lining up with TRBD1. There are 13 residues in the CDR3. The germline CDR1 and CDR2 sequences are MDHEN and SYDVKM. V shed 3 bases, J shed 4 bases, and the junction held 1 base outside the gene matches. This CDR3 is CASSFQGAYGYTF. The CDR3 nucleotides read TGTGCCAGCAGTTTCCAGGGGGCCTATGGCTACACCTTC.

The chain links TRBV19 to TRBJ2-5, with no clear D. V shed 5 bases and J shed 2 bases, with 6 bases lying between them. The CDR3 contains 12 residues. Germline V gene sequence: CDR1 LNHDA, CDR2 SQIVND (reference sequence). The CDR3 here is CASSAVQETQYF. The DNA of the CDR3 is TGTGCCAGTAGTGCGGTACAAGAGACCCAGTACTTC.

This clone appeared a single time. V is TRBV6-6 and J is TRBJ2-1; TRBD2 aligns across 10 bases. This CDR3 is 15 amino acids long. Germline-derived CDR1 and CDR2 are MNHNY and SVGAGI (reference sequence). V dropped 2 bases and J dropped 6; count of bases not matched to a gene: 4. In DNA form, the CDR3 reads TGTGCCAGCAGTTACGATCTAGCGGGAGCCAATGAGCAGTTCTTC. Translated: CASSYDLAGANEQFF.

V usage is TRBV4-1 and J usage is TRBJ2-7; D is undetermined. Germline CDR1 is MGHRA and CDR2 is YSYEKL. The CDR3 consists of 15 residues. V was pared by 1 base and J by 3 bases, with 13 bases between. DNA for the CDR3: TGCGCCAGCAGCCAAGGTCTACAGTACCTCTACGAGCAGTACTTC. It specifies CASSQGLQYLYEQYF.

The chain combines TRBV28 with TRBJ1-6; 9 bases align to TRBD1. Germline-derived CDR1 and CDR2 are MDHEN and SYDVKM. This CDR3 comprises 15 residues. Germline trimming cut 3 bases from V and 8 bases from J; bases unmatched to any gene: 5. CDR3 loop: CASSLGTGTDSPLHF. The DNA of the CDR3 is TGTGCCAGCAGTTTGGGGACAGGGACCGATTCACCCCTCCACTTT.

The rearrangement joins TRBV4-3 to TRBJ1-5; no clear D gene. The V gene's germline CDR1 is LGHNA and CDR2 YSLEER. The CDR3 runs 13 residues. V was cut by 1 base and J by 6 bases, with 7 bases left in between. As DNA, the CDR3 is TGCGCCAGCAGCCAAGTAGTATTTCAGCCCCAGCATTTT. It yields the protein CASSQVVFQPQHF.

This chain uses TRBV5-5 with TRBJ2-5, with 9 bases identical to TRBD2. V lost 1 base, J lost 4 bases, and 14 bases stayed unmatched. The CDR3 extends over 18 amino acids. Germline V gene lookup returns CDR1 SGHKS and CDR2 YYEKEE (reference sequence). The CDR3 sequence is CASSLRRLADVGGETQYF. The CDR3 DNA sequence: TGTGCCAGCAGCTTGAGGAGACTAGCGGATGTAGGGGGAGAGACCCAGTACTTC.

The J gene is TRBJ2-7, the V gene TRBV21-1; the table's D call, TRBD1, was not checked against the DNA. TRBV21-1 is a pseudogene. The CDR3 spans 14 residues. This chain's CDR3 is CASSKVLDTYEQYF. As DNA, the CDR3 is TGTGCCAGCAGCAAGGTGTTGGACACCTACGAGCAGTACTTC.

J is TRBJ2-2 and V is TRBV27, with TRBD2 identical over 9 bases. The CDR3 spans 16 residues. V lost 4 bases to trimming and J lost 7 bases; unmatched junction nucleotides: 10. CDR1 and CDR2 from the germline V gene are MNHEY and SMNVEV (reference sequence). CDR3 nucleotides: TGTGCCAGCAGTTGGTGGGCGGGGGGGCGGATCGGGGAGCTGTTTTTT. This sequence encodes CASSWWAGGRIGELFF.

This chain links TRBV27 with TRBJ2-3, with D unclear. The CDR3 loop spans 13 amino acids. Germline V gives CDR1 MNHEY, CDR2 SMNVEV (reference sequence). Trimming took off 6 bases at V and 3 bases at J, with 10 bases between the two ends. The CDR3 is CASSHKPTDTQYF. In DNA, the CDR3 is TGTGCCAGCAGCCACAAACCAACAGATACGCAGTATTTT.

CDR3 sequence: CASKSDRETGELFF. CDR3 in DNA: TGCGCCAGCAAATCGGACAGGGAAACCGGGGAGCTGTTTTTT. The chain carries TRBV5-1 and TRBJ2-2, with 8 bases lining up with TRBD1. Germline CDR1 reads SGHRS; CDR2 reads YFSETQ. This CDR3 is built from 14 residues. V was clipped by 6 bases and J by 5 bases; unmatched bases: 6.

This CDR3 is CASSETGGDEKLFF. The DNA for the CDR3 is TGCGCCAGCAGTGAGACAGGGGGAGATGAAAAACTGTTTTTT. V usage is TRBV10-1 and J usage is TRBJ1-4; TRBD1 matches at 8 bases. CDR3 length: 14 amino acids. With V trimmed by 2 bases and J by 6 bases, 2 bases remained unmatched. Per germline, CDR1 WNHNN and CDR2 SYGVQD (reference sequence).